The 5 T cell receptor beta chains given below trace back to one sample, sequenced in a study of untreated major depressive disorder. Study outcomes and limitations: CD4+ T cells from depressed patients used TRBV05-01 (Vbeta 5.1) more often than controls.

Here immunoSEQ multiplex PCR was the method, and the copy in TCRdb shows in-frame clones only, minus some. Of under 25,000 clones detected, roughly 90% appear once; the ten largest clones hold about 0.55%. These TCRs are of unknown antigen specificity. Specimen: CD4+ T cells from PBMCs. The source is a middle-aged woman with major depressive disorder.

The chain recombines TRBV5-4 with TRBJ2-7; 10 positions match TRBD2. V lost 0 bases, J lost 3 bases, and 6 bases stayed unmatched. Germline V lookup: CDR1 SGHNT, CDR2 YYREEE (reference sequence). This CDR3 region has 16 residues. Written as DNA, the CDR3 is TGTGCCAGCAGCTTGGGGGGCTCTAGCGGGGGCTACGAGCAGTACGTC. Its protein is CASSLGGSSGGYEQYV.

The rearrangement links TRBV19 to TRBJ1-5, with D perhaps TRBD1 (5 bases). V lost 9 bases and J 2 bases, leaving 17 bases between the germline ends. Germline V CDR1 and CDR2: LNHDA, SQIVND (reference sequence). The CDR3 covers 15 residues. As DNA, the CDR3 is TGTGCCAGCCGCCGACAGCCCATTGGCAATCAGCCCCAGCATTTT. Its protein is CASRRQPIGNQPQHF. The complete variable domain, with remaining parts taken from reference TRBV19 and TRBJ1-5, reads DGGITQSPKYLFRKEGQNVTLSCEQNLNHDAMYWYRQDPGQGLRLIYYSQIVNDFQKGDIAEGYSVSREKKESFPLTVTSAQKNPTAFYLCASRRQPIGNQPQHFGDGTRLSIL.

This clone came up once. J is TRBJ1-4 and V is TRBV30; D unresolved. CDR1 GTSNPN and CDR2 SVGIG come from the germline V gene (reference sequence). The CDR3 is 13 residues long. V lost 7 bases and J 3 bases, leaving 12 bases between the germline ends. CDR3 sequence: CAFRGKANEKLFF. CDR3 coding DNA: TGTGCCTTCCGGGGAAAGGCTAATGAAAAACTGTTTTTT.

This sequence joins TRBV5-1 and TRBJ2-7; D gene ambiguous. The CDR3 runs to 14 residues. V lost 0 bases and J 3 bases, leaving 10 bases between the germline ends. Germline CDR1 is SGHRS and CDR2 is YFSETQ. CDR3 in amino acids: CASSLDTIYYEQYV. The CDR3 DNA sequence: TGCGCCAGCAGCTTGGACACCATTTACTACGAGCAGTACGTC.

This clone was found a few times. This chain connects TRBV4-2 to TRBJ1-4; 7 nucleotides align to TRBD1. The CDR3 consists of 15 residues. The J segment lost 7 bases and the V segment lost 3 bases, leaving 8 bases of the junction unmatched. Germline-derived CDR1 and CDR2 are LGHNA and YNFKEQ. The CDR3 spells CASSHLDRVPEKLFF. CDR3 nucleotide sequence: TGTGCCAGCAGCCACCTAGACAGGGTACCTGAAAAACTGTTTTTT.